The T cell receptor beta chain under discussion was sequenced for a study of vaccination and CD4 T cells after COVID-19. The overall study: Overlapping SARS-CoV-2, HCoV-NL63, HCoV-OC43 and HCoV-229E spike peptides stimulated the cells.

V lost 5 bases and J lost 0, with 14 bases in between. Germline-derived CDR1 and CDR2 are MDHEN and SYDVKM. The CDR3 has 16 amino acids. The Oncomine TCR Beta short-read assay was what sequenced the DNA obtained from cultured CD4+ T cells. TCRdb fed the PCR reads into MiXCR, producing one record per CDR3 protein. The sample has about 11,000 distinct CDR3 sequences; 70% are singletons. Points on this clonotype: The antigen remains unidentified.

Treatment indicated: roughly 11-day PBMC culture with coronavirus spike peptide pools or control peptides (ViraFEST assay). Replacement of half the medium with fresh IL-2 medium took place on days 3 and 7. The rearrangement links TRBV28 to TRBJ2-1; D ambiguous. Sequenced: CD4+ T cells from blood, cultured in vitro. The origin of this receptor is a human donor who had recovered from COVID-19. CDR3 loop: CASSATPGGSYNEQFF. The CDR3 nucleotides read TGTGCCAGCAGTGCCACCCCCGGCGGCTCCTACAATGAGCAGTTCTTC.